The 27 T cell receptor beta chains reported below all come from one sample, sequenced in a study of shared clonotypes between healthy human individuals. Naive CD8 populations comprised CD45RO-negative cells positively selected for CCR7, excluding terminally differentiated effector memory CD45RA+ cells. Profiling relied on immunoSEQ multiplex PCR, and the TCRdb table lists in-frame clones only, not all of them. The sample comprises about 2,100,000 clones, more than 85% of which are singletons, and under 2% rests with the top ten. The sequenced sample consisted of naive CD8+ T cells from PBMCs. The receptors come from a man aged 18 to 35 in good health. Some clones in this sample may be carry-over from other donors' samples.

The J gene is TRBJ2-7, the V gene TRBV11-2; D possibly uses TRBD1 or TRBD2 (6 bases each). The V gene's germline CDR1 is SGHAT and CDR2 FQNNGV. V shed 0 bases and J shed 5 bases, with 17 bases lying between them. The CDR3 extends over 16 amino acids. CDR3 sequence: CASSLDPRLGGNEQYF. The CDR3 nucleotides read TGTGCCAGCAGCTTAGATCCCCGACTAGGGGGTAACGAGCAGTACTTC.

This sequence joins TRBV13 and TRBJ2-2; possible D gene TRBD2, 6 bases. CDR1 is PRHDT, CDR2 FYEKMQ, per germline (reference sequence). The CDR3 totals 16 residues. V dropped 4 bases and J dropped 5 bases, with 17 bases sitting between them. The CDR3 spells CASSSGLWEATGELFF. The CDR3 DNA is TGTGCCAGCAGCTCGGGACTCTGGGAGGCGACCGGGGAGCTGTTTTTT.

A remark on this clone: The identical CDR3 is also encoded by other nucleotide sequences in the sample. The CDR3 sequence is CASSLLNTGELFF. The CDR3 DNA is TGTGCCAGCAGCCTCCTTAACACCGGGGAGCTGTTTTTT. V and J are TRBV9 and TRBJ2-2; no clear D. Between the trimmed V and J ends, which lost 4 bases and 2 bases, there was a span of 6 bases. The CDR3 runs to 13 residues. Looked up from germline, CDR1 is SGDLS and CDR2 is YYNGEE.

This chain connects TRBV19 to TRBJ1-5; D uncertain. The germline gives CDR1 LNHDA, CDR2 SQIVND (reference sequence). V was cut by 1 base and J by 5 bases, with 12 bases left in between. CDR3 size: 15 residues. The CDR3 DNA sequence: TGTGCCAGTAGTATAGGCCGGGGTAGAGATCAGCCCCAGCATTTT. This sequence encodes CASSIGRGRDQPQHF.

V gene TRBV19 combines with J gene TRBJ1-1; 8 nucleotides agree with TRBD1. Germline V gene sequence: CDR1 LNHDA, CDR2 SQIVND (reference sequence). V dropped 10 bases and J dropped 0; count of bases not matched to a gene: 10. The CDR3 has 15 residues. DNA of the CDR3: TGTGCCACCATGAAGGCGGGACAGGTGAACACTGAAGCTTTCTTT. It codes for CATMKAGQVNTEAFF.

V gene TRBV15 combines with J gene TRBJ1-2; D not resolved. V lost 0 bases and J lost 4, with 12 bases in between. The CDR3 totals 15 residues. Looked up from germline, CDR1 is LNHNV and CDR2 is YYDKDF (reference sequence). The DNA of the CDR3 is TGTGCCACCAGCAGAGATTTAGCAGGATCCTATGGCTACACCTTC. Protein product: CATSRDLAGSYGYTF.

V usage is TRBV9 and J usage is TRBJ2-1; no definite D call. The V gene's germline CDR1 is SGDLS and CDR2 YYNGEE. The CDR3 has 12 residues. The ends were cut back, 3 bases at V and 8 bases at J, with 9 bases in the middle. CDR3 protein: CASSDSLHEQFF. In DNA, the CDR3 is TGTGCCAGCAGCGACAGCCTTCATGAGCAGTTCTTC.

The chain joins TRBV25-1 to TRBJ2-2; D remains unclear. Trimming left V 5 bases short and J 0 bases short, with 10 bases between. The CDR3 extends over 15 amino acids. CDR1 and CDR2 (germline): MGHDK, SYGVNS. The CDR3 nucleotides are TGTGCCAGCAGTATCCGGGCCCCGAACACCGGGGAGCTGTTTTTT. Translating it yields CASSIRAPNTGELFF.

This chain links TRBV5-6 with TRBJ2-7; tentatively, D is TRBD2 (5 bases). This CDR3 has 12 residues. Germline CDR1 is SGHDT and CDR2 is YYEEEE. Trimming removed 4 bases from V and 6 bases from J, with 11 bases in between. The chain's CDR3 is CASSREPTEQYF. The DNA of the CDR3 is TGTGCCAGCAGCAGGGAGCCCACCGAGCAGTACTTC.

The chain joins TRBV29-1 to TRBJ2-2; a weak D match, TRBD2 (6 bases). The CDR3 totals 13 residues. V was trimmed by 4 bases and J by 4 bases, leaving 10 bases between them. The germline V gene has CDR1 SQVTM and CDR2 ANQGSEA. CDR3 region: CSVGGSGTGELFF. The CDR3 bases are TGCAGCGTTGGGGGTAGCGGCACCGGGGAGCTGTTTTTT.

J is TRBJ2-2 and V is TRBV14; 7 bases line up with TRBD2. The germline gives CDR1 SGHDN, CDR2 FVKESK. V shed 3 bases, J shed 1 base, and the junction held 11 bases outside the gene matches. The CDR3 consists of 18 residues. This chain's CDR3 is CASSQEWVAGLNTGELFF. The CDR3 coding sequence is TGTGCCAGCAGCCAGGAGTGGGTAGCGGGCCTGAACACCGGGGAGCTGTTTTTT.

V and J are TRBV10-3 and TRBJ2-5; no reliable D call. The DNA matches TRBJ2-7 better at its end, which makes the J call doubtful. Germline CDR1 reads ENHRY; CDR2 reads SYGVKD. The CDR3 is 11 residues long. In DNA, the CDR3 is TGTGCCATCAGTGGGGGCTACGAGCAGTACTTC. Residues: CAISGGYEQYF.

The gene calls are TRBV6-6 and TRBJ1-2, with D maybe TRBD1 (5 bases). The CDR3 totals 16 residues. The germline V gene has CDR1 MNHNY and CDR2 SVGAGI (reference sequence). The germline V and J ends were trimmed by 0 bases and 4 bases, with 15 bases remaining between them. The CDR3 region is CASSYSGRGALYGYTF. The CDR3 bases are TGTGCCAGCAGTTACTCGGGACGGGGCGCCCTCTATGGCTACACCTTC.

The chain couples TRBV7-6 to TRBJ2-1; 9 positions match TRBD2. The ends lost 2 bases at V and 4 bases at J; junction bases unmatched: 6. Germline V CDR1 and CDR2: SGHVS, FNYEAQ. The CDR3 is 16 residues long. DNA of the CDR3: TGTGCCAGCAGCTTAATAGCTAGCGGGAAGTACAATGAGCAGTTCTTC. Residues: CASSLIASGKYNEQFF.

The chain recombines TRBV30 with TRBJ1-1, with D perhaps matching TRBD1 (5 bases). Per germline, CDR1 GTSNPN and CDR2 SVGIG (reference sequence). The CDR3 is 13 residues long. The ends were cut back, 1 base at V and 6 bases at J, with 12 bases in the middle. CDR3 in amino acids: CAWSGGRISEAFF. The DNA for the CDR3 is TGTGCCTGGAGTGGGGGACGGATCTCTGAAGCTTTCTTT.

The rearrangement joins TRBV14 to TRBJ2-7; D is ambiguous. Deletions cut 1 base from V and 3 bases from J, with 7 bases between. This CDR3 is built from 13 residues. Germline V gene lookup returns CDR1 SGHDN and CDR2 FVKESK. CDR3 in DNA: TGTGCCAGCAGCCAAGTCTTCGACTACGAGCAGTACTTC. This sequence encodes CASSQVFDYEQYF.

The rearrangement links TRBV4-3 to TRBJ1-4, with a weak D call TRBD1 (6 bases). This CDR3 has 15 residues. Per germline, CDR1 LGHNA and CDR2 YSLEER. Deletions cut 0 bases from V and 7 bases from J, with 12 bases between. The CDR3 region is CASSQDPGAGEKLFF. The CDR3 DNA sequence: TGCGCCAGCAGCCAAGATCCGGGGGCAGGTGAAAAACTGTTTTTT.

The rearrangement joins TRBV7-9 to TRBJ2-6; D is undetermined. The V end was cut by 1 base, the J end by 1 base, with 11 bases between. This CDR3 is 17 amino acids long. Germline V gene sequence: CDR1 SEHNR, CDR2 FQNEAQ (reference sequence). CDR3: CASSLVVGWSGANVLTF. In nucleotides, the CDR3 is TGTGCCAGCAGCTTAGTTGTCGGATGGTCTGGGGCCAACGTCCTGACTTTC.

This clone is a singleton in its sample. This chain uses TRBV28 with TRBJ1-2; no definite D call. This CDR3 has 15 amino acids. V lost 3 bases and J lost 2, with 13 bases in between. CDR1 MDHEN and CDR2 SYDVKM come from the germline V gene. The DNA of the CDR3 is TGTGCCAGCAGTTTTGGAGGGCCCTTAAACTATGGCTACACCTTC. Translation: CASSFGGPLNYGYTF.

The V call is TRBV18, the J call TRBJ1-1, with D perhaps TRBD1 (6 bases). Germline V lookup: CDR1 KGHSH, CDR2 LQKENI. V was shortened by 5 bases and J by 0 bases, with 28 bases between the two germline ends. This CDR3 is 20 amino acids long. CDR3 amino acids: CASSKTATGKAGEMNTEAFF. The CDR3 region has the DNA TGTGCCAGCTCAAAGACCGCGACAGGCAAAGCGGGTGAGATGAACACTGAAGCTTTCTTT.

This clone has a handful of counts. V and J are TRBV7-2 and TRBJ1-1, with TRBD1 as a possible D gene (5 bases). Per germline, CDR1 SGHTA and CDR2 FQGNSA. V dropped 2 bases and J dropped 6 bases, with 10 bases sitting between them. The CDR3 is 13 amino acids. This CDR3 reads CASSLPPGPEAFF. The CDR3 DNA sequence: TGTGCCAGCAGCTTACCTCCAGGGCCTGAAGCTTTCTTT.

CDR3 in amino acids: CASSQRPRGNEKLFF. CDR3 bases: TGTGCCAGCAGCCAACGCCCAAGGGGTAATGAAAAACTGTTTTTT. This chain uses TRBV4-2 with TRBJ1-4; possible D gene TRBD1, 5 bases. The V gene lost 2 bases and the J gene lost 4 bases, with 11 bases spanning the gap. This CDR3 has 15 residues. CDR1 is LGHNA and CDR2 is YNFKEQ in the germline V gene.

The chain couples TRBV15 to TRBJ2-5, with TRBD2 matching over 8 bases. V lost 0 bases, J lost 2 bases, and 11 bases stayed unmatched. Germline V CDR1 and CDR2: LNHNV, YYDKDF (reference sequence). The CDR3 consists of 18 residues. The CDR3 here is CATSRDELAVALQETQYF. CDR3 nucleotides: TGTGCCACCAGCAGAGATGAACTAGCGGTCGCCTTGCAAGAGACCCAGTACTTC.

The chain uses TRBV15 and TRBJ2-7; TRBD2 matches 14 bases. The CDR3 consists of 16 residues. Per the germline V gene, CDR1 is LNHNV and CDR2 is YYDKDF (reference sequence). V shed 3 bases, J shed 7 bases, and the junction held 8 bases outside the gene matches. CDR3 in amino acids: CATSSGRGLAGVEQYF. The CDR3 coding sequence is TGTGCCACCAGCAGTGGTAGGGGACTAGCGGGAGTAGAGCAGTACTTC.

This clone was counted once. The chain carries TRBV6-1 and TRBJ2-7; no definite D call. Germline CDR1 and CDR2: MNHNS and SASEGT. The CDR3 sequence is 16 residues long. Trimming took 0 bases from V and 6 from J, leaving 18 bases between them. The CDR3 sequence is CASSEASLLKAGEQYF. CDR3 sequence (DNA): TGTGCCAGCAGTGAAGCCAGCCTACTTAAAGCCGGCGAGCAGTACTTC.

Written as DNA, the CDR3 is TGTGCCAGCAGCTTAGTCGGGGGGCCAGGTGGCTACACCTTC. Protein sequence: CASSLVGGPGGYTF. The J gene is TRBJ1-2, the V gene TRBV7-9; possible D gene TRBD1, 6 bases. This CDR3 has 14 amino acids. V lost 1 base and J 7 bases, leaving 13 bases between the germline ends. CDR1 and CDR2 from the germline V gene are SEHNR and FQNEAQ (reference sequence).

This rearrangement joins TRBV27 to TRBJ2-7; 7 bases line up with TRBD1. Germline V gene lookup returns CDR1 MNHEY and CDR2 SMNVEV (reference sequence). This CDR3 contains 15 residues. The V segment lost 2 bases and the J segment 2 bases; nucleotides outside the gene matches: 6. The CDR3 nucleotides are TGTGCCAGCAGTTTACTGACAGGGCTGGCCTACGAGCAGTACTTC. As protein: CASSLLTGLAYEQYF.